The 16 T cell receptor beta chains presented below share a single source sample, sequenced in a study of read filtering for tumor transcriptome and immune sequencing (dated by TCRdb to about 2020). Sequenced on an Illumina HiSeq 4000. TCR libraries were constructed from 400 ng RNA using the Immunoverse kit, and molecular barcoded adaptors covering alpha/delta and beta/gamma chains were employed. TCRdb reran the public reads through fastp at Q25 and MiXCR, keeping productive beta chains. Every CDR3 protein is listed once, alongside the most common genes and DNA of its rows. Across this sample there are about 86,000 distinct CDR3 sequences, with around 12% seen only once. Clones ranked in the top ten supply approximately 15% of the sample. The sample consisted of a population of CD138-negative cells sorted from bone marrow. The sample's cell subset or site label, in plain terms: bone marrow mononuclear cells depleted of CD138+ plasma/myeloma cells by negative magnetic selection. The receptor set was obtained from a donor at least 40 years old with multiple myeloma.

This clonotype was detected ten times or more. The chain employs TRBV5-1 and TRBJ1-1; 7 nucleotides align to TRBD1. This CDR3 has 14 amino acids. Germline trimming cut 1 base from V and 1 base from J; bases unmatched to any gene: 1. The germline gives CDR1 SGHRS, CDR2 YFSETQ. CDR3 in DNA: TGCGCCAGCAGCTTGCGGGACAGGAACACTGAAGCTTTCTTT. This gives the protein CASSLRDRNTEAFF.

This clonotype has a count of ten or more. The chain carries TRBV11-3 and TRBJ2-3; D is perhaps TRBD1 (5 bases). Trimming shortened V by 8 bases and J by 0 bases, and 12 bases separated the two germline ends. Germline V lookup: CDR1 SGHNT, CDR2 YENEEA. The CDR3 spans 14 residues. Here the CDR3 reads CASGTDSSTDTQYF. The CDR3 DNA reads TGTGCCAGCGGAACCGACAGCAGCACAGATACGCAGTATTTT.

This clonotype was counted ten times or more. The V gene is TRBV7-2, the J gene TRBJ2-2; D gene uncertain. CDR3 length equals 13 residues. Germline CDR1 SGHTA, CDR2 FQGNSA. Trimming stripped 5 bases from V and 2 bases from J, with 6 bases between. CDR3 bases: TGTGCCAGCAGCCCATACAACACCGGGGAGCTGTTTTTT. It specifies CASSPYNTGELFF.

This clonotype has a count of ten or more. The chain uses TRBV29-1 and TRBJ2-1; tentatively, D is TRBD1 (6 bases). Germline CDR1 is SQVTM and CDR2 is ANQGSEA. The CDR3 spans 13 residues. The ends were cut back, 5 bases at V and 5 bases at J, with 13 bases in the middle. CDR3 sequence reads: CSVSGQKNNEQFF. The CDR3 nucleotides read TGCAGCGTTTCTGGACAGAAGAACAATGAGCAGTTCTTC.

This rearrangement joins TRBV3-1 to TRBJ2-3; no clear D. This CDR3 spans 12 amino acids. Germline V gene lookup returns CDR1 LGHDT and CDR2 YNNKEL (reference sequence). Trimming cost V 1 base and J 5 bases, with 4 bases left between them. The DNA of the CDR3 is TGTGCCAGCAGCCAAGGAGTAGATACGCAGTATTTT. This gives the protein CASSQGVDTQYF.

For this clonotype: A much larger clone sits a single nucleotide away, making a read error possible. This chain's CDR3 is CASSVEGPEAFF. The CDR3 DNA reads as TGTGCCAGCAGCGTAGAGGGACCCGAAGCTTTCTTT. The chain links TRBV7-3 to TRBJ1-1; possibly TRBD1 for D (5 bases). This CDR3 contains 12 residues. Trimming left V 5 bases short and J 8 bases short, with 12 bases between. CDR1 SGHTA and CDR2 FQGTGA come from the germline V gene. Looking up the rest from reference TRBV7-3 and TRBJ1-1 gives the full variable domain: GAGVSQTPSNKVTEKGKYVELRCDPISGHTALYWYRQSLGQGPEFLIYFQGTGAADDSGLPNDRFFAVRPEGSVSTLKIQRTERGDSAVYLCASSVEGPEAFFGQGTRLTVV.

This clonotype was observed a handful of times. This may be a read error, as it is one base from a much larger clone. This chain links TRBV7-9 with TRBJ2-7, with a weak D call TRBD2 (5 bases). Trimming removed 10 bases from V and 3 bases from J, with 13 bases in between. CDR3 length: 12 amino acids. Per germline, CDR1 SEHNR and CDR2 FQNEAQ (reference sequence). CDR3 loop: CAMTSGSYEQYF. The DNA of the CDR3 is TGTGCCATGACCAGCGGAAGCTACGAGCAGTACTTC.

This clonotype was picked up many times. This sequence joins TRBV2 and TRBJ2-4, with 11 bases that match TRBD2. V dropped 5 bases and J dropped 0; count of bases not matched to a gene: 3. The CDR3 is made up of 16 amino acids. Per the germline V gene, CDR1 is SNHLY and CDR2 is FYNNEI. The CDR3 protein is CASSSGLAGAKNIQYF. In DNA, the CDR3 is TGTGCCAGCAGTTCAGGACTAGCGGGAGCCAAAAACATTCAGTACTTC.

This clonotype has at least ten counts. One end of the junction is discordant with germline, which a read error may explain. This rearrangement joins TRBV4-1 to TRBJ2-1; D is possibly TRBD1 (5 bases). The CDR3 has 14 residues. Germline CDR1 MGHRA, CDR2 YSYEKL. The CDR3 sequence: CASSPDSSYNEQFF. The CDR3 DNA is TGTGCCAGCAGTCCCGACAGCTCCTACAATGAGCAGTTCTTC.

Turning to this clonotype: A much larger clonotype is one base distant, so this may be a read error. The V call is TRBV5-1, the J call TRBJ2-2; no reliable D call. The germline V and J ends were trimmed by 4 bases and 0 bases, with 22 bases remaining between them. The CDR3 extends over 19 amino acids. Germline values: CDR1 SGHRS, CDR2 YFSETQ. The CDR3 bases are TGCGCCAGCAGCCTACGATCTTATATGCCACCCGCGAACACCGGGGAGCTGTTTTTT. Translating gives CASSLRSYMPPANTGELFF.

This clonotype was seen repeatedly, ten times or more. This chain links TRBV7-2 with TRBJ2-3; the match to TRBD2 covers 8 bases. The CDR3 is made up of 17 amino acids. CDR1 is SGHTA and CDR2 is FQGNSA in the germline V gene. V lost 0 bases and J lost 1; bases outside the gene matches: 6. The CDR3, as DNA: TGTGCCAGCAGCTTAGCCGGGAGCGGGAGCGGCACAGATACGCAGTATTTT. This sequence encodes CASSLAGSGSGTDTQYF.

In this sample, this clonotype turned up once. The junction and the germline gene differ at one end; a read error may be behind it. The chain recombines TRBV29-1 with TRBJ2-6; 8 bases line up with TRBD2. This CDR3 has 15 amino acids. CDR1 and CDR2 (germline): SQVTM, ANQGSEA. The CDR3, as DNA: TGCAGCGTGGAGACAGGTCGAGCGGGGGCCAGCGTCCTGACTTTC. As protein: CSVETGRAGASVLTF.

This clonotype was counted only a few times. This chain connects TRBV5-1 to TRBJ2-5, with 11 bases lining up with TRBD1. Germline CDR1 SGHRS, CDR2 YFSETQ. CDR3 length equals 16 residues. Trimming cost V 3 bases and J 5 bases; bases outside gene matches: 9. The CDR3: CASSWIGQGAAETQYF. CDR3 bases: TGCGCCAGCAGCTGGATAGGACAGGGGGCGGCGGAGACCCAGTACTTC.

The table lists this clonotype with many counts. The DNA of the CDR3 is TGTGCCAGTAGTATAAAAACACAGGGGGCCCTTCTAGATTTCTTT. Its translation is CASSIKTQGALLDFF. V is TRBV19 and J is TRBJ1-1; TRBD1 agrees at 9 bases. The germline V gene has CDR1 LNHDA and CDR2 SQIVND (reference sequence). V was pared by 2 bases and J by 13 bases, with 14 bases of the junction left unmatched. The CDR3 spans 15 residues.

This clonotype was seen many times. V and J are TRBV20-1 and TRBJ2-1; 8 nucleotides line up with TRBD2. This CDR3 is built from 17 residues. V lost 2 bases and J lost 8; bases outside the gene matches: 17. Germline V gives CDR1 DFQATT, CDR2 SNEGSKA (reference sequence). Here the CDR3 DNA reads TGCAGTGCTAGACCGCTCCGGGGGAGCGGGAGTGTGTATGAGCAGTTCTTC. Its translation is CSARPLRGSGSVYEQFF.

This clonotype was seen a handful of times. Its ends do not fully match the called genes, so a read error is possible. This chain links TRBV2 with TRBJ2-1; D gene unclear. From germline, CDR1 is SNHLY and CDR2 FYNNEI. The CDR3 is 13 amino acids. The CDR3 sequence: CASIASSYNEQVF. As DNA, the CDR3 is TGTGCCAGCATCGCCTCCTCCTACAATGAGCAGGTCTTC.